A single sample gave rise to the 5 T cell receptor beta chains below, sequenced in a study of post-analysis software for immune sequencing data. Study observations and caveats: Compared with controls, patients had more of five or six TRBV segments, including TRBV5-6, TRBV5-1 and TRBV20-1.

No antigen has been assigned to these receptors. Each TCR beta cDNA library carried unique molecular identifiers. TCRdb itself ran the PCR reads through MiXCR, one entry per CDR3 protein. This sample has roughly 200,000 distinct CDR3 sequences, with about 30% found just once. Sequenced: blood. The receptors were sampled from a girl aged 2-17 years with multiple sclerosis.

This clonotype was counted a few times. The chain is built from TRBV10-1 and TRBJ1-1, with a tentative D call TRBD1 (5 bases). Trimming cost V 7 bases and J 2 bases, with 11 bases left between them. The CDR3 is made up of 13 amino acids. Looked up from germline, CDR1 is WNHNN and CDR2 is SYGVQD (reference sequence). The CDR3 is CASKDDRNTEAFF. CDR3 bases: TGCGCCAGCAAAGATGACAGAAACACTGAAGCTTTCTTT.

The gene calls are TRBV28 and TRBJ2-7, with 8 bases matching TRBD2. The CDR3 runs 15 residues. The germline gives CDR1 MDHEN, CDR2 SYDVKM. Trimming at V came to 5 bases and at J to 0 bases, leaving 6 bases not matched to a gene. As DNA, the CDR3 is TGTGCCAGCAGTGTCGGGAGGGGGAACTCCTACGAGCAGTACTTC. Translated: CASSVGRGNSYEQYF.

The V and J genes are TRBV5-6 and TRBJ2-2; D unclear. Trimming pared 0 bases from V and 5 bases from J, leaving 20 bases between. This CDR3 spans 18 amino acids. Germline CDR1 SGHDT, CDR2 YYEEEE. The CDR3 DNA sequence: TGTGCCAGCAGCTTGGAAGGGATCCCCTACAGTAGGACCGGGGAGCTGTTTTTT. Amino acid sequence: CASSLEGIPYSRTGELFF.

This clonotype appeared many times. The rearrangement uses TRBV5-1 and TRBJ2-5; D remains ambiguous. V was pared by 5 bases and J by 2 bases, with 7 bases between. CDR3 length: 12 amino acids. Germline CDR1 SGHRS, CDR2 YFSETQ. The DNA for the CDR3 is TGCGCCAGCAGTGGGCAACAAGAGACCCAGTACTTC. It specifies CASSGQQETQYF.

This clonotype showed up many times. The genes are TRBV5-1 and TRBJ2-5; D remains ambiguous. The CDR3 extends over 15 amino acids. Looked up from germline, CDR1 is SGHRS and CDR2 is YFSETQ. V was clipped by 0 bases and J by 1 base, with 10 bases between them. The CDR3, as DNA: TGCGCCAGCAGCTTGGGCGACCCTTTCCAAGAGACCCAGTACTTC. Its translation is CASSLGDPFQETQYF.